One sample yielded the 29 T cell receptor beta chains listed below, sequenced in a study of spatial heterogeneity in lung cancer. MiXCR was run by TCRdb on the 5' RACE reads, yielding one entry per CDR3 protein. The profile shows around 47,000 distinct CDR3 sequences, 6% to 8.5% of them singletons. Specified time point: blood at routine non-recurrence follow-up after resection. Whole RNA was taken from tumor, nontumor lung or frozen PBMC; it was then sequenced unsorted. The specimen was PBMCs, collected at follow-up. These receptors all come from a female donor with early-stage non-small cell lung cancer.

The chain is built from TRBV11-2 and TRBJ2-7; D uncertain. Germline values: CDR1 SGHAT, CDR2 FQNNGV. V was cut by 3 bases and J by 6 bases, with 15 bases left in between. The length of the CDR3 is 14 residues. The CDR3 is CASSFYSAYGEQYF. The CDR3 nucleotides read TGTGCCAGCAGCTTTTACAGTGCCTATGGCGAGCAGTACTTC.

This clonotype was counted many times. This CDR3 reads CASSLDYYNEQFF. The CDR3 region has the DNA TGTGCCAGCAGCTTAGACTACTACAATGAGCAGTTCTTC. The genes are TRBV7-2 and TRBJ2-1; D uncertain. The V end lost 1 base, the J end lost 3 bases, and 4 bases lay between the germline ends. Per germline, CDR1 SGHTA and CDR2 FQGNSA. The CDR3 consists of 13 residues.

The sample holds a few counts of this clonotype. This CDR3 reads CASSRNRDTRTDTQYF. CDR3 DNA: TGTGCCAGCTCTCGAAACCGGGACACACGCACAGATACGCAGTATTTT. This chain uses TRBV18 with TRBJ2-3, with D maybe TRBD1 (6 bases). The germline CDR1 and CDR2 sequences are KGHSH and LQKENI. V gave up 6 bases and J gave up 1 base, with 17 bases separating them. This CDR3 is 16 amino acids long.

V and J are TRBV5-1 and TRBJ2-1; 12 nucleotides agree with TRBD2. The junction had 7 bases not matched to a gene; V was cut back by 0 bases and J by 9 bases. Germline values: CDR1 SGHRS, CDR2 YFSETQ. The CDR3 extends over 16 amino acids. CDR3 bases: TGCGCCAGCAGCTTGGAACTAGCGGGGGGCGGAGGTGAGCAGTTCTTC. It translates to CASSLELAGGGGEQFF. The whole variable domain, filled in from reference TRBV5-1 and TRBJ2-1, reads KAGVTQTPRYLIKTRGQQVTLSCSPISGHRSVSWYQQTPGQGLQFLFEYFSETQRNKGNFPGRFSGRQFSNSRSEMNVSTLELGDSALYLCASSLELAGGGGEQFFGPGTRLTVL.

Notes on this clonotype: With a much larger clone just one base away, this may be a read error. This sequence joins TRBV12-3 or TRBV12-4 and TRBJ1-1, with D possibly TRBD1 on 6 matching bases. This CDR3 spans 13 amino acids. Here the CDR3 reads CASSLQGSTAAFF. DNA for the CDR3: TGTGCCAGCAGTTTACAGGGGAGCACTGCAGCTTTCTTT.

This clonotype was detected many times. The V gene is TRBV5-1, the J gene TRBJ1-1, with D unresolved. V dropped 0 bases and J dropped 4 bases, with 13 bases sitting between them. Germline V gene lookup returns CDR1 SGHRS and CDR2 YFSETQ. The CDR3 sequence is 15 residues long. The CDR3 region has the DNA TGCGCCAGCAGCTTGGCCGCCGGTGACGGCACTGAAGCTTTCTTT. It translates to CASSLAAGDGTEAFF.

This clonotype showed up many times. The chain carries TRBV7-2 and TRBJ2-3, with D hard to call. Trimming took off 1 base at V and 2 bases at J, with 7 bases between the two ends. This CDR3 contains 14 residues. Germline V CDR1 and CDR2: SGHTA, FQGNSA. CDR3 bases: TGTGCCAGCAGCTTAGAGGCCTTCACAGATACGCAGTATTTT. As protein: CASSLEAFTDTQYF.

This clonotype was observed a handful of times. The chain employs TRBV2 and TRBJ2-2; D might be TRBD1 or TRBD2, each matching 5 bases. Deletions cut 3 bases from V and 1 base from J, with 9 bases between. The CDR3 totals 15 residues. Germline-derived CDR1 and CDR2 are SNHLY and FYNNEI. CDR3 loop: CASSEMGVNTGELFF. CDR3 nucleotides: TGTGCCAGCAGTGAGATGGGGGTGAACACCGGGGAGCTGTTTTTT. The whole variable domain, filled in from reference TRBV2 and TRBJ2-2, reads EPEVTQTPSHQVTQMGQEVILRCVPISNHLYFYWYRQILGQKVEFLVSFYNNEISEKSEIFDDQFSVERPDGSNFTLKIRSTKLEDSAMYFCASSEMGVNTGELFFGEGSRLTVL.

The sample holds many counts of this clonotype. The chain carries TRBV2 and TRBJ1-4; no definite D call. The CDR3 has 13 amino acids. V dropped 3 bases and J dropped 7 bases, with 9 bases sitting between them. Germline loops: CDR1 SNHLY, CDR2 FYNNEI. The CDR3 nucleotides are TGTGCCAGCAGTGATGAGCTGCGTGAAAAACTGTTTTTT. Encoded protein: CASSDELREKLFF.

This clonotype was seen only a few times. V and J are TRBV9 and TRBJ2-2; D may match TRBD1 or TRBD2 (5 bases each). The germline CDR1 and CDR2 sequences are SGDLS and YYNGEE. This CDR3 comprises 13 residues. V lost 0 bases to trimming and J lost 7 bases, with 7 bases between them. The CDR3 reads CASSVGGVGELFF. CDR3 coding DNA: TGTGCCAGCAGCGTAGGAGGGGTCGGGGAGCTGTTTTTT. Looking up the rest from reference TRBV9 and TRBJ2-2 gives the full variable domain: DSGVTQTPKHLITATGQRVTLRCSPRSGDLSVYWYQQSLDQGLQFLIQYYNGEERAKGNILERFSAQQFPDLHSELNLSSLELGDSALYFCASSVGGVGELFFGEGSRLTVL.

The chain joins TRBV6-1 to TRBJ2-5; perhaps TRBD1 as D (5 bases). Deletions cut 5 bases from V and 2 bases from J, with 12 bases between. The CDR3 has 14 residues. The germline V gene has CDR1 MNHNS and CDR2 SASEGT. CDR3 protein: CASSPAQEQETQYF. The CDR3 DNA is TGTGCCAGCAGTCCGGCACAGGAGCAAGAGACCCAGTACTTC.

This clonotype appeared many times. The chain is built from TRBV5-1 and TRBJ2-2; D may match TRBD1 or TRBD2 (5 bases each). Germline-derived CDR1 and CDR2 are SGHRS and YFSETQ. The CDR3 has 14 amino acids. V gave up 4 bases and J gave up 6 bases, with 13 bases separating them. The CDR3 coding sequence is TGCGCCAGCAGCCCCCGGGGCCAATCCGGGGAGCTGTTTTTT. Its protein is CASSPRGQSGELFF.

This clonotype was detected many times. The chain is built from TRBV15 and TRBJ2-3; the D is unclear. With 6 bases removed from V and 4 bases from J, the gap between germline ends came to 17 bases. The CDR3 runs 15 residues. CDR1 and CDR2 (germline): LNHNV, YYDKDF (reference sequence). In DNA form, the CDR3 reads TGTGCCACCAGAGCCCTCCTAGAAGGTGCAGATACGCAGTATTTT. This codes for CATRALLEGADTQYF.

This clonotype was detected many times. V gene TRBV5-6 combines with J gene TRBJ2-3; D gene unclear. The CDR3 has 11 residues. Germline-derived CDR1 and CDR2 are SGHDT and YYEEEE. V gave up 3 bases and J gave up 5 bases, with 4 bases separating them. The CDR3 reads CASSWVDTQYF. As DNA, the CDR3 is TGTGCCAGCAGCTGGGTAGATACGCAGTATTTT.

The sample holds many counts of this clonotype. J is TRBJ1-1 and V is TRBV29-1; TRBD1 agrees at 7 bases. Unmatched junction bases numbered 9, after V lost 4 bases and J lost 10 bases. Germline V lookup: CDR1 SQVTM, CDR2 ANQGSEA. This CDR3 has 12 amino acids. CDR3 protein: CSVGGQASGAFF. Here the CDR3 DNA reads TGCAGCGTTGGTGGACAGGCGTCGGGAGCTTTCTTT.

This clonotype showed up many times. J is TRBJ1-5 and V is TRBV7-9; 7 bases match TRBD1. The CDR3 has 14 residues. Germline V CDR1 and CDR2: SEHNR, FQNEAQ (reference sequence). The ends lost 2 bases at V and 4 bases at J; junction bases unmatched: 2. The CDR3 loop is CASSLQGGNQPQHF. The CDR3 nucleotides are TGTGCCAGCAGCTTACAGGGGGGGAATCAGCCCCAGCATTTT.

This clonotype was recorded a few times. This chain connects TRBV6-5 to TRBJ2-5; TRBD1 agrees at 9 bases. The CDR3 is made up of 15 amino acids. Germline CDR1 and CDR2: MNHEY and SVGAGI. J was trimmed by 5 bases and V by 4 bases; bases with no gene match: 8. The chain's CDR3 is CASSSPGTGPETQYF. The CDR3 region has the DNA TGTGCCAGCAGTTCGCCCGGGACAGGGCCGGAGACCCAGTACTTC.

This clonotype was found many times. The DNA for the CDR3 is TGCAGTGCTAGGGACAGGGGAACAACTGTGAACACTGAAGCTTTCTTT. Its translation is CSARDRGTTVNTEAFF. The rearrangement uses TRBV20-1 and TRBJ1-1; 9 bases agree with TRBD1. The germline gives CDR1 DFQATT, CDR2 SNEGSKA (reference sequence). The J segment lost 0 bases and the V segment lost 3 bases, leaving 8 bases of the junction unmatched. This CDR3 is built from 16 residues.

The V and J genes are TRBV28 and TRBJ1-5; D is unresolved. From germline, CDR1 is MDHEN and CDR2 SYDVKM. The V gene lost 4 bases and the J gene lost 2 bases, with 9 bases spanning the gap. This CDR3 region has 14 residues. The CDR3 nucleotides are TGTGCCAGCAGTTCCGGTGGTGGCAATCAGCCCCAGCATTTT. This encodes CASSSGGGNQPQHF.

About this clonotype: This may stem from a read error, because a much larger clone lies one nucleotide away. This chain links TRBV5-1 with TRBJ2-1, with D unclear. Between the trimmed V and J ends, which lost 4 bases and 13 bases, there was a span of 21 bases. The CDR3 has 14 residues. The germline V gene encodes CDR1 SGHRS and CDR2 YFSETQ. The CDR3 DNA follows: TGCGCCAGCAGCCGGCCCACAGCTTTAGGCGATCAGTTCTTC. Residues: CASSRPTALGDQFF.

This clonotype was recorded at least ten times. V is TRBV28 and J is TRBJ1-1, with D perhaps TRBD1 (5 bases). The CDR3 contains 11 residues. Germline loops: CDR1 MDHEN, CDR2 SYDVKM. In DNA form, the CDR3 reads TGTGCTGCAGGGATGAACACTGAAGCTTTCTTT. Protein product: CAAGMNTEAFF.

The CDR3 spells CASSPGGNPTDTQYF. The CDR3 nucleotides read TGCGCCAGCAGCCCCGGGGGGAACCCCACAGATACGCAGTATTTT. The rearrangement links TRBV5-1 to TRBJ2-3; 7 bases line up with TRBD2. CDR3 size: 15 residues. Unmatched junction bases numbered 7, after V lost 4 bases and J lost 2 bases. Germline lookup yields CDR1 SGHRS and CDR2 YFSETQ.

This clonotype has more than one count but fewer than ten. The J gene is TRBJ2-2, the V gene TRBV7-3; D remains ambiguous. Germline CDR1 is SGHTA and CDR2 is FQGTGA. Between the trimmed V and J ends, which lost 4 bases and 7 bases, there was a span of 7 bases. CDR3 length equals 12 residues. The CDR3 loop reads CASSSPLGELFF. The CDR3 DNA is TGTGCCAGCAGCTCCCCACTCGGGGAGCTGTTTTTT.

CDR3 coding DNA: TGTGCTAGTGGTTTGGTCGGACAGGATCCAAAAGAGACCCAGTACTTC. Its protein is CASGLVGQDPKETQYF. The V call is TRBV12-5, the J call TRBJ2-5; 7 bases line up with TRBD1. The CDR3 runs to 16 residues. Germline lookup yields CDR1 LGHNT and CDR2 FRNRAP. V lost 0 bases and J lost 3; bases outside the gene matches: 7.

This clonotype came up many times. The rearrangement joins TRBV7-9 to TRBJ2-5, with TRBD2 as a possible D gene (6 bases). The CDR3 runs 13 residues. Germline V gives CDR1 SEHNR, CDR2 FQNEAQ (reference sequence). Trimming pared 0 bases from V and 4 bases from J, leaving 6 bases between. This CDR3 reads CASSLAGGETQYF. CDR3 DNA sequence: TGTGCCAGCAGCTTAGCCGGGGGAGAGACCCAGTACTTC.

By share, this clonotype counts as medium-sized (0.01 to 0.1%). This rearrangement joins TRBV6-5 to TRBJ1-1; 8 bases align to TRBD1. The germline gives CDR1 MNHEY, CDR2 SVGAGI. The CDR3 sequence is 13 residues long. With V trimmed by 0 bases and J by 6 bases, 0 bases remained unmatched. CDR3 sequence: CASSYSTGAEAFF. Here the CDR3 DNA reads TGTGCCAGCAGTTACTCGACAGGGGCTGAAGCTTTCTTT.

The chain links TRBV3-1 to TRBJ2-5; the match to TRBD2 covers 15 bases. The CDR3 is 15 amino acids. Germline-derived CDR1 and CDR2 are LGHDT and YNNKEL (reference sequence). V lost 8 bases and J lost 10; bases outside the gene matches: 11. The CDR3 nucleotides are TGTGCCAGCTACCCTCCGGGACTAGCGGGGGGTATCCAGTACTTC. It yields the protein CASYPPGLAGGIQYF.

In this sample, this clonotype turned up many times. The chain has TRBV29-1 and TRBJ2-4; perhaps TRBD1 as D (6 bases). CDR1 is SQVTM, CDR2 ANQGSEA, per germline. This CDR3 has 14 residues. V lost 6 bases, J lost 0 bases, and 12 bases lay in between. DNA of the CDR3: TGCAGCGTCCATACAGGGAAAGCCAAAAACATTCAGTACTTC. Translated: CSVHTGKAKNIQYF.

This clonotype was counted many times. CDR3 DNA: TGCGCCAGCAGCTTGGTGGACAGGGTGGCCTCTGGAAACACCATATATTTT. This codes for CASSLVDRVASGNTIYF. The chain couples TRBV5-1 to TRBJ1-3; 8 bases fit TRBD1. V lost 0 bases to trimming and J lost 0 bases; unmatched junction nucleotides: 5. Germline V CDR1 and CDR2: SGHRS, YFSETQ. The CDR3 extends over 17 amino acids.